The clone carrying this T cell receptor (beta chain) turned up a few times. Its antigen is currently unknown. This CDR3 is 18 amino acids long. The V gene's germline CDR1 is ENHRY and CDR2 SYGVKD. J was trimmed by 4 bases and V by 6 bases; bases with no gene match: 12. The data stem from a study of CD8 T cells in ankylosing spondylitis. Study results and limitations: What seemed typical of ankylosing spondylitis blood was a TCR beta motif built from roughly eight highly homologous variants.

TCRdb redid the calling of the 5' RACE reads with MiXCR, one entry per CDR3 protein. The table shows some 800,000 distinct CDR3 sequences, with 10% to 15% occurring only once. This receptor was taken from a male donor with ankylosing spondylitis. Sample: blood, either unsorted or a sorted T cell fraction (not recorded which). This chain links TRBV10-3 with TRBJ2-1; 13 bases are shared with TRBD2. The CDR3, as DNA: TGTGCCATCAGGGCTGGACTAGCGGGGGCCCTCGTATACAATGAGCAGTTCTTC. Translated, it gives CAIRAGLAGALVYNEQFF.